This TCR beta chain comes out of a study of T cell responses to AZD1222 COVID-19 vaccine. Method: immunoSEQ multiplex PCR; TCRdb's copy keeps in-frame clones and lacks some. The sample carries some 150,000 clones, over 75% recorded once. On this clone itself: Its antigen is undetermined.

Study-wide results and limits: White British ancestry dominated among donors, who included more females, and clonal diversity was possibly underestimated.

Germline CDR1 and CDR2: SGHTA and FQGTGA. CDR3 size: 15 residues. Trimming took off 4 bases at V and 4 bases at J, with 16 bases between the two ends. This sequence originates from an adult in good health. The sample was peripheral blood, taken on day 0 of AZD1222 vaccination. The rearrangement uses TRBV7-3 and TRBJ1-2; D might be TRBD1 (5 bases). CDR3 protein: CASSSRGRQPYGYTF. The CDR3 DNA is TGTGCCAGCAGCTCCCGGGGACGCCAGCCCTATGGCTACACCTTC.